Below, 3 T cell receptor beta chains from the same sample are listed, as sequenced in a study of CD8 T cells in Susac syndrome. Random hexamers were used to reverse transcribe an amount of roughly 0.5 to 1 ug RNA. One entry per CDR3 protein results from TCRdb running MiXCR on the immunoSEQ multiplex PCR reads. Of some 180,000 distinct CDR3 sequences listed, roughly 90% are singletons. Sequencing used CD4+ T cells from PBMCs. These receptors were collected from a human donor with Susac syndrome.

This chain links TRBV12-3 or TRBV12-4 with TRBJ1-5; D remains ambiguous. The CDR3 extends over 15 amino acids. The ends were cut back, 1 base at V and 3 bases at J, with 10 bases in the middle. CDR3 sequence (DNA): TGTGCCAGCAGTTTAGAACAGCTTAACAATCAGCCCCAGCATTTT. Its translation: CASSLEQLNNQPQHF.

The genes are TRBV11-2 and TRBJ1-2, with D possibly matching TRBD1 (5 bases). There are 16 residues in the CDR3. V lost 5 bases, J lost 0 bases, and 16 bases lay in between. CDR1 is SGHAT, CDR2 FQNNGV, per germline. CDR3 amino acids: CASSPTWGRANYGYTF. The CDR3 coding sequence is TGTGCCAGCAGCCCTACTTGGGGCAGGGCTAACTATGGCTACACCTTC.

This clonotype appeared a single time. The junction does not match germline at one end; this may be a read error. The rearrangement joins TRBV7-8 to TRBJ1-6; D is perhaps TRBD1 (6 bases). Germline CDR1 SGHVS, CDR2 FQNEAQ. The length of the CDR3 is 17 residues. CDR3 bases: TGTGCCAGCAGCTTAGAGCAGGGGCACTCCAATAATTCACCCCTCCACTTT. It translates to CASSLEQGHSNNSPLHF.